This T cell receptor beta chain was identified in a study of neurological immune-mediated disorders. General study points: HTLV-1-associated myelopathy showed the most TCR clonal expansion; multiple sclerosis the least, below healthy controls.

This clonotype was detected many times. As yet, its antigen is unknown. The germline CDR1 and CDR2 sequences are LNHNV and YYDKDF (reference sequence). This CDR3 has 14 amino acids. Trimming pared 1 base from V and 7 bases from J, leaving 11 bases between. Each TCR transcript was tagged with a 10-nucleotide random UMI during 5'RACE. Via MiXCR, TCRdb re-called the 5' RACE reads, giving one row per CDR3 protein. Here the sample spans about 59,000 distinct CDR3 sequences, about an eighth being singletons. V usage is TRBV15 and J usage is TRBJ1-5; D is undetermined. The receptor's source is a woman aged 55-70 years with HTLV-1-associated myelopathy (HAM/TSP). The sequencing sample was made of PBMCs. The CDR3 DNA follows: TGTGCCACCAGCAGAGCGCCGGAGGAACAGCCCCAGCATTTT. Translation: CATSRAPEEQPQHF.